The 10 T cell receptor beta chains in this list originate from one sample, sequenced in a study of blood T cell repertoires in COVID-19. Sequenced by immunoSEQ multiplex PCR; TCRdb stores in-frame clones only, minus some. The table shows roughly 270,000 clones, with 65% to 90% occurring only once. Sequenced material: peripheral blood. Receptors originate from a man aged 50 or older with active or convalescent COVID-19.

The chain couples TRBV28 to TRBJ1-5; D not resolved. Germline CDR1 is MDHEN and CDR2 is SYDVKM. There are 14 residues in the CDR3. Between the trimmed V and J ends, which lost 5 bases and 2 bases, there was a span of 10 bases. The CDR3 is CASSVTGGNQPQHF. CDR3 bases: TGTGCCAGCAGTGTTACGGGTGGCAATCAGCCCCAGCATTTT.

The chain combines TRBV5-1 with TRBJ1-3; no reliable D call. The CDR3 length is 17 residues. Germline V gene lookup returns CDR1 SGHRS and CDR2 YFSETQ. The V gene lost 1 base and the J gene lost 2 bases, with 16 bases spanning the gap. The CDR3 DNA follows: TGCGCCAGCAGCTTGTACCGGCAGGCCGGGACTGGAAACACCATATATTTT. Encoded protein: CASSLYRQAGTGNTIYF. Complete variable domain (other parts from reference TRBV5-1 and TRBJ1-3): KAGVTQTPRYLIKTRGQQVTLSCSPISGHRSVSWYQQTPGQGLQFLFEYFSETQRNKGNFPGRFSGRQFSNSRSEMNVSTLELGDSALYLCASSLYRQAGTGNTIYFGEGSWLTVV.

V and J are TRBV28 and TRBJ1-5; D perhaps matches TRBD1 (5 bases). V lost 2 bases, J lost 10 bases, and 18 bases lay in between. CDR1 and CDR2 from the germline V gene are MDHEN and SYDVKM. The CDR3 totals 15 residues. The CDR3 bases are TGTGCCAGCAGTTTAAGAGCAGGGCAGCTACACCCCCAGCATTTT. This translates into CASSLRAGQLHPQHF.

This clone was found a few times. This chain uses TRBV9 with TRBJ2-5; D may be TRBD2 (6 bases). Trimming cost V 4 bases and J 5 bases, with 27 bases left between them. Germline V lookup: CDR1 SGDLS, CDR2 YYNGEE. This CDR3 region has 18 residues. For the CDR3, the DNA is TGTGCCAGCAGCTCAGGGAGGTTTGGTGGGGAGATTGGGGAGACCCAGTACTTC. Its protein is CASSSGRFGGEIGETQYF.

The chain is built from TRBV10-3 and TRBJ2-7; 7 nucleotides match TRBD2. This CDR3 has 14 amino acids. Germline CDR1 is ENHRY and CDR2 is SYGVKD. The V gene end was trimmed by 4 bases and the J gene end by 2 bases; junction bases not matched to a gene: 5. The CDR3 spells CAISGTGGPYEQYF. The CDR3 bases are TGTGCCATCAGTGGTACGGGAGGTCCCTACGAGCAGTACTTC.

The chain joins TRBV5-4 to TRBJ1-1, with D possibly TRBD1 on 5 matching bases. The V end was cut by 1 base, the J end by 1 base, with 14 bases between. This CDR3 is 16 amino acids long. CDR1 is SGHNT and CDR2 is YYREEE in the germline V gene (reference sequence). Here the CDR3 DNA reads TGTGCCAGCAGCTTGAAGGGGCAGGGAGGGAACACTGAAGCTTTCTTT. Translated, it gives CASSLKGQGGNTEAFF.

The V gene is TRBV5-4, the J gene TRBJ1-2, with D perhaps TRBD1 (5 bases). Germline lookup yields CDR1 SGHNT and CDR2 YYREEE (reference sequence). Between the trimmed V and J ends, which lost 4 bases and 8 bases, there was a span of 12 bases. The CDR3 spans 12 residues. CDR3 nucleotide sequence: TGTGCCAGCAGCCCGGGACTTCGGGGCTACACCTTC. It is translated as CASSPGLRGYTF.

A remark on this clone: Other DNA sequences in this sample translate to the same CDR3. The rearrangement links TRBV18 to TRBJ1-5; TRBD1 is a possible D gene (5 bases). The CDR3 runs to 13 residues. V was shortened by 5 bases and J by 2 bases, with 7 bases between the two germline ends. CDR1 and CDR2 from the germline V gene are KGHSH and LQKENI. This CDR3 reads CASSGGGNQPQHF. CDR3 DNA: TGTGCCAGCTCAGGAGGGGGCAATCAGCCCCAGCATTTT.

The rearrangement joins TRBV6-5 to TRBJ2-7; possibly TRBD2 for D (6 bases). V was cut by 8 bases and J by 3 bases, with 11 bases left in between. The CDR3 extends over 12 amino acids. CDR1 is MNHEY and CDR2 is SVGAGI in the germline V gene. The CDR3 bases are TGTGCCAGCGGGCGGGATGGCTACGAGCAGTACTTC. It is translated as CASGRDGYEQYF.

The chain combines TRBV5-6 with TRBJ2-1; the D gene is possibly TRBD1 (6 bases). Trimming removed 2 bases from V and 8 bases from J, with 17 bases in between. CDR1 and CDR2 from the germline V gene are SGHDT and YYEEEE. This CDR3 contains 15 residues. The CDR3 bases are TGTGCCAGCAGCTTACAGGGCTCGGGATCTGATGAGCAGTTCTTC. The encoded protein is CASSLQGSGSDEQFF.